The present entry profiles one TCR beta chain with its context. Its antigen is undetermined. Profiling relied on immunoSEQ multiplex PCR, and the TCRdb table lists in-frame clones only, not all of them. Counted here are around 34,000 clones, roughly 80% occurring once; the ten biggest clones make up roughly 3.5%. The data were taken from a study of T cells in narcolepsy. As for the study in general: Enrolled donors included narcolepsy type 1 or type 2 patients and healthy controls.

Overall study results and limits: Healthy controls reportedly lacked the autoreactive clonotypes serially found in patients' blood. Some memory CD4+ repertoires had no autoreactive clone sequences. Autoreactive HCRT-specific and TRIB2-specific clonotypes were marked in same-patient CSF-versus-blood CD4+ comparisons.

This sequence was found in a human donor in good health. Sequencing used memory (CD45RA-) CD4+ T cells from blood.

CDR3 DNA: TGCGCCAGCAGCCCCCGGACAGAATTAAGGGGCGAGCAGTACTTC. This sequence encodes CASSPRTELRGEQYF. The chain links TRBV5-1 to TRBJ2-7, with a tentative D call TRBD1 (6 bases). The germline gives CDR1 SGHRS, CDR2 YFSETQ. This CDR3 is 15 amino acids long. V was clipped by 4 bases and J by 6 bases, with 20 bases between them. Combining the CDR3 with reference TRBV5-1 and TRBJ2-7 gives the whole variable domain KAGVTQTPRYLIKTRGQQVTLSCSPISGHRSVSWYQQTPGQGLQFLFEYFSETQRNKGNFPGRFSGRQFSNSRSEMNVSTLELGDSALYLCASSPRTELRGEQYFGPGTRLTVT.